The T cell receptor (beta chain) under discussion was sequenced for a study of cytomegalovirus exposure and HLA in healthy donors. PCR primers comprised 60 Vbeta and 13 Jbeta primers. Assay: immunoSEQ multiplex PCR; the TCRdb copy retains only in-frame clones and omits some. The table for this sample gives 200,000 to 250,000 clones. Germline V lookup: CDR1 SGHDT, CDR2 YYEEEE. The CDR3 loop spans 13 amino acids. J lost 5 bases, V lost 5 bases, and 4 bases had no gene match. Whole-study results and caveats: Reported results showed that the classifier diagnosed cytomegalovirus status with high specificity and sensitivity. CMV serostatus alone was available as immune exposure information.

Turning to this clone: The antigen is not known.

The sequence came from a woman in her twenties or thirties in good health and CMV-seropositive. The genes are TRBV5-6 and TRBJ1-5, with 7 bases lining up with TRBD1. Sequenced: PBMCs. Here the CDR3 reads CASSQGGDQPQHF. Written as DNA, the CDR3 is TGTGCCAGCAGTCAGGGGGGAGATCAGCCCCAGCATTTT.